Listed here is a single T cell receptor beta chain. The data are from a study of shared clonotypes between healthy human individuals. The repertoire was sequenced with immunoSEQ multiplex PCR; TCRdb's copy has only in-frame clones and lacks some. The data show 2,100,000 or so clones, around 95% seen once. The CDR3 is 17 residues long. Trimming took 5 bases from V and 3 from J; bases not matched to a gene: 11. Germline-derived CDR1 and CDR2 are MNHNS and SASEGT. The clonotype comes from a young man in good health. The sequenced material came from naive CD4+ T cells sorted from blood. Subset defined: CD45RA+ positively selected. The chain links TRBV6-1 to TRBJ2-4; TRBD2 agrees at 9 bases. CDR3 nucleotides: TGTGCCAGCAGTCAAGAGGGCGGGGGGGTTAGCAAAAACATTCAGTACTTC. It yields the protein CASSQEGGGVSKNIQYF.